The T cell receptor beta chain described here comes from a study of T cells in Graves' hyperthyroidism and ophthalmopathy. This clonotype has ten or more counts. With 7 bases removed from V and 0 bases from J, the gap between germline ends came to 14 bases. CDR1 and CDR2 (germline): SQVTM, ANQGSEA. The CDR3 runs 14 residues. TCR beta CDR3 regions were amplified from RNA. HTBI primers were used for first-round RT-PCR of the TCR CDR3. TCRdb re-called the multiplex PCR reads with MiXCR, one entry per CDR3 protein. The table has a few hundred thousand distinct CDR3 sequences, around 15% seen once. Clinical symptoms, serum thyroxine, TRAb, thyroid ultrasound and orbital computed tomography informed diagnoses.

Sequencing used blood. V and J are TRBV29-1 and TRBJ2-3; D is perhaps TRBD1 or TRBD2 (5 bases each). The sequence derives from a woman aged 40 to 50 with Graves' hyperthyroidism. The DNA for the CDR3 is TGCAGCGCCTCTTGGGGCGGGAGCACAGATACGCAGTATTTT. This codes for CSASWGGSTDTQYF.